The rows below give T cell receptor beta chains drawn from one sample of a study of cytomegalovirus exposure and HLA in healthy donors. Sequenced by immunoSEQ multiplex PCR; TCRdb stores in-frame clones only, minus some. The sample holds about 210,000 clones, more than 80% seen once. Sequenced sample: PBMCs. The receptors stem from a man younger than 40 in good health and CMV-seronegative. Both conserved end residues are part of each CDR3. Each record gives: D gene, J gene, V gene, clone size, CDR3 protein, CDR3 DNA. D genes are given only for firm matches. Clone size appears in some rows only: once, few, many, or a class for an expanded clone.

D: .
J: TRBJ1-4
V: TRBV5-1
size: .
CDR3: CASSQGGVSEKLFF
DNA: TGCGCCAGCAGCCAGGGAGGGGTTAGCGAAAAACTGTTTTTT

D: TRBD1
J: TRBJ1-4
V: TRBV28
size: .
CDR3: CASLQGPEKLFF
DNA: TGTGCCAGTTTACAGGGGCCGGAAAAACTGTTTTTT

D: TRBD2
J: TRBJ2-2
V: TRBV11-3
size: .
CDR3: CASSKGLAGTGELFF
DNA: TGTGCCAGCAGCAAAGGACTAGCGGGCACCGGGGAGCTGTTTTTT

D: TRBD1
J: TRBJ2-7
V: TRBV19
size: .
CDR3: CASSTGTENYEQYF
DNA: TGTGCCAGTAGCACCGGGACAGAAAACTACGAGCAGTACTTC

D: TRBD1
J: TRBJ2-5
V: TRBV10-1
size: .
CDR3: CASSPGTGVQTQYF
DNA: TGCGCCAGCAGCCCCGGGACAGGGGTACAGACCCAGTACTTC

D: TRBD1
J: TRBJ1-1
V: TRBV5-6
size: .
CDR3: CASSPRTGAMNTEAFF
DNA: TGTGCCAGCAGCCCTCGGACAGGAGCCATGAACACTGAAGCTTTCTTT

D: .
J: TRBJ2-2
V: TRBV5-1
size: .
CDR3: CASRTGSNTGELFF
DNA: TGCGCCAGCAGGACAGGCTCGAACACCGGGGAGCTGTTTTTT

D: .
J: TRBJ2-7
V: TRBV4-2
size: .
CDR3: CASSFGGEQYF
DNA: TGTGCCAGCAGCTTCGGGGGCGAGCAGTACTTC

D: TRBD1
J: TRBJ2-7
V: TRBV5-6
size: .
CDR3: CASSYGTGKSYEQYF
DNA: TGTGCCAGCAGCTACGGGACAGGGAAAAGCTACGAGCAGTACTTC

D: TRBD1
J: TRBJ2-2
V: TRBV29-1
size: .
CDR3: CSVEGLRDSVGGELFF
DNA: TGCAGCGTTGAGGGGTTACGGGACAGCGTAGGCGGGGAGCTGTTTTTT

D: TRBD2
J: TRBJ2-1
V: TRBV6-1
size: .
CDR3: CASSETAGGHYNEQFF
DNA: TGTGCCAGCAGTGAAACGGCGGGGGGCCACTACAATGAGCAGTTCTTC

D: TRBD1
J: TRBJ1-2
V: TRBV6-1
size: .
CDR3: CASSDYQGVSNYGYTF
DNA: TGTGCCAGCAGTGATTATCAGGGGGTGTCTAACTATGGCTACACCTTC

D: .
J: TRBJ2-2
V: TRBV6-1
size: .
CDR3: CASSETVASANTGELFF
DNA: TGTGCCAGCAGTGAAACGGTCGCGAGCGCGAACACCGGGGAGCTGTTTTTT

D: .
J: TRBJ2-1
V: TRBV28
size: .
CDR3: CASSPSGPGIDEQFF
DNA: TGTGCCAGCAGCCCCTCGGGTCCGGGTATCGATGAGCAGTTCTTC

D: .
J: TRBJ1-2
V: TRBV7-3
size: .
CDR3: CASSPLKGVGYTF
DNA: TGTGCCAGCAGCCCCCTCAAGGGGGTAGGCTACACCTTC

D: .
J: TRBJ1-1
V: TRBV5-1
size: .
CDR3: CASSLAGGDTEAFF
DNA: TGCGCCAGCAGCTTGGCAGGAGGAGACACTGAAGCTTTCTTT

D: .
J: TRBJ1-4
V: TRBV11-2
size: .
CDR3: CASSLGTAGEKLFF
DNA: TGTGCCAGCAGCTTAGGGACAGCCGGGGAAAAACTGTTTTTT

D: .
J: TRBJ2-5
V: TRBV7-2
size: .
CDR3: CASSLGPRVQETQYF
DNA: TGTGCCAGCAGCTTAGGCCCGCGGGTCCAAGAGACCCAGTACTTC

D: TRBD2
J: TRBJ2-5
V: TRBV7-9
size: .
CDR3: CASSLALAGSQETQYF
DNA: TGTGCCAGCAGCTTAGCTCTAGCGGGGAGCCAAGAGACCCAGTACTTC

D: .
J: TRBJ2-2
V: TRBV9
size: .
CDR3: CASSVVQGNTGELFF
DNA: TGTGCCAGCAGCGTAGTACAGGGAAACACCGGGGAGCTGTTTTTT

D: TRBD2
J: TRBJ2-7
V: TRBV5-6
size: .
CDR3: CASSLLPWAGGSYEQYF
DNA: TGTGCCAGCAGCCTTCTCCCCTGGGCGGGGGGGAGCTACGAGCAGTACTTC

D: TRBD2
J: TRBJ2-1
V: TRBV7-8
size: .
CDR3: CASGTLAGGDYEQFF
DNA: TGTGCCAGCGGAACATTAGCGGGGGGTGATTATGAGCAGTTCTTC

D: TRBD1
J: TRBJ2-7
V: TRBV5-1
size: .
CDR3: CASSLAATGSYEQYF
DNA: TGCGCCAGCAGCTTGGCGGCGACAGGGAGCTACGAGCAGTACTTC

D: .
J: TRBJ2-7
V: TRBV7-6
size: .
CDR3: CASSLAREQAYEQYF
DNA: TGTGCCAGCAGCTTAGCGCGCGAACAGGCCTACGAGCAGTACTTC

D: TRBD1
J: TRBJ2-7
V: TRBV6-6
size: .
CDR3: CASRQGAGYEQYF
DNA: TGTGCCAGCCGACAGGGGGCCGGGTACGAGCAGTACTTC

D: .
J: TRBJ1-2
V: TRBV25-1
size: .
CDR3: CASSESLNYGYTF
DNA: TGTGCCAGCAGTGAATCTCTCAACTATGGCTACACCTTC

D: .
J: TRBJ2-5
V: TRBV7-9
size: .
CDR3: CASSSMTGETQYF
DNA: TGTGCCAGCAGTTCCATGACTGGAGAGACCCAGTACTTC

D: .
J: TRBJ1-1
V: TRBV19
size: few
CDR3: CASSPRSTEAFF
DNA: TGTGCCAGTAGTCCACGCAGCACTGAAGCTTTCTTT